This T cell receptor (beta chain) was captured in a study of tumor and adjacent non-tumor tissue in lung cancer. Study observations and caveats: Tumor repertoires had a smaller top 100 clone share than normal lung.

The template was RNA from unsorted bulk tissue. This non-tumor lung sample came from over 3 cm beyond the tumor edge. The CDR3 is 15 residues long. The V segment lost 3 bases and the J segment 9 bases; nucleotides outside the gene matches: 4. Germline V lookup: CDR1 MNHNS, CDR2 SASEGT. The library came from three nested PCR rounds adapted from ARM-PCR protocols. Each CDR3 protein is one row after TCRdb ran MiXCR on the multiplex PCR reads. The data contain approximately 110,000 distinct CDR3 sequences, 50% to 70% of them singletons. At least ten counts were recorded for this clonotype. Its target is unknown.

Specimen: distant non-tumor lung tissue. The chain is built from TRBV6-1 and TRBJ2-1; 14 positions agree with TRBD2. This sequence was found in a man aged 55 to 70 with non-small cell lung cancer. The CDR3 nucleotides are TGTGCCAGCAGTGAGGGACTAGCGGGAGTAAGTGAGCAGTTCTTC. Amino acids: CASSEGLAGVSEQFF.